The TCR beta chain under discussion was sequenced for a study of T cells in Graves' hyperthyroidism and ophthalmopathy. There are many counts of this clonotype. TCR beta CDR3 sequences were amplified from RNA transcripts. TCR CDR3 underwent first-round RT-PCR with the HTBI primer set. TCRdb recomputed calls from the multiplex PCR reads with MiXCR, one row per CDR3 protein. In the table there are 640,000 or so distinct CDR3 sequences, roughly 15% of which are singletons. The CDR3 runs to 17 residues. Trimming took 0 bases from V and 6 from J; bases not matched to a gene: 11. Germline V gene data show CDR1 as MNHEY and CDR2 as SVGAGI.

The sample taken for sequencing was blood. The chain employs TRBV6-5 and TRBJ2-7; 10 bases line up with TRBD2. The sequence was collected from a woman aged 40 to 49 with Graves' ophthalmopathy. The CDR3: CASSYSIRAGGPTEQYF. The CDR3 DNA is TGTGCCAGCAGTTACTCGATAAGAGCGGGAGGGCCCACCGAGCAGTACTTC.